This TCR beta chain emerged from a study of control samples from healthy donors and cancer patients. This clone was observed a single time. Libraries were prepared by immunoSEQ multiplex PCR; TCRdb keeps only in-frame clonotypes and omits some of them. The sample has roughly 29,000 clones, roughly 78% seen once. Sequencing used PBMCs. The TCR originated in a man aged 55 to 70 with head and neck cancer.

CDR3 DNA sequence: TGTGCCAGCAGGGGGTGGGGTTTCTACAATGAGCAGTTCTTC. Its protein is CASRGWGFYNEQFF. The chain carries TRBV2 and TRBJ2-1; D unresolved. V lost 6 bases and J 3 bases, leaving 12 bases between the germline ends. CDR3 size: 14 residues. Germline V gives CDR1 SNHLY, CDR2 FYNNEI.